This T cell receptor (beta chain) derives from a study of spatial heterogeneity in lung cancer (dated by TCRdb to the late 2010s). In terms of the full investigation: More beta-chain than alpha-chain transcripts were consistently detected, likely reflecting higher beta-chain transcript abundance. In the raw uncorrected reads, each unique combination of TCR and UMI appeared more than ten times on average. In non-small cell lung cancer, the study quantitatively compared TCR alpha and beta repertoires across several tumor regions, matched nontumor lung, and blood. The study linked features of the TCR repertoire to counts of nonsynonymous mutations, which were determined by whole-exome sequencing of tumor tissue. Both alpha and beta chains were TCR-sequenced in hundreds of tumor regions, 64 matched nontumor lung samples and around 50 PBMC samples obtained at surgery. General conclusions and limits of the study: Confirming at a functional level the hypothesis that regional TCRs recognize regional mutations was considered to require additional single-cell paired TCR alpha and beta sequencing. Ubiquitous expanded tumor TCRs showed up in blood more often at tumor resection than at routine follow-up.

Reading the germline V gene (reference sequence) gives CDR1 SEHNR and CDR2 FQNEAQ. Relative to germline, V is 5 bases shorter and J is 0 bases shorter, with 14 bases between their ends. The CDR3, cysteine through phenylalanine, is 16 amino acids long. Here the CDR3 DNA is all that survives: 48 bases in frame from base 1. This clonotype came up a few times. The specificity of this receptor is unknown. No much larger clonotype is one base removed from it; base qualities were not supplied. What this sample's time point label stands for: sample taken at primary tumor resection. Whole RNA extracted from tumor and nontumor lung tissue, or from cryopreserved PBMC samples, was used for TCR sequencing without cell sorting. Samples were obtained from over 70 patients with early-stage, untreated non-small cell lung cancer from the lung TRACERx cohort. Patients were selected for TCR sequencing only if sufficient RNA was available from at least two tumor regions.

The method behind the library was 5' RACE. TCRdb names NextSeq 500 as the instrument used. In the TCR library protocol, a unique molecular identifier was attached to each TCR cDNA molecule so that PCR and sequencing errors could be corrected. In the paper's pipeline: TCR identification, UMI-based error correction and CDR3 extraction were performed with Decombinator tools. TCRs above a frequency of 2 per 1,000, corresponding to the top 1% of the tumor frequency distribution, were defined as expanded. Renyi diversity was computed with the R vegan package after each repertoire had been subsampled 100 times to 5,000 TCRs. CDR3 similarity networks were constructed using string-kernel similarity of amino acid triplets, with links drawn between CDR3s whose pairwise similarity was above 0.82. TCRdb redid the processing of the public reads, applying fastp at Q25 and MiXCR, and retained in-frame beta chains. CDR3 protein sequences are deduplicated, and each keeps its most common genes and DNA. In this record, the V and J calls reflect TCRdb's handling and not the investigators' own analysis. Present in this sample are roughly 79,000 distinct CDR3 sequences, approximately 12% of which were seen just once. The ten largest make up approximately 4.2% of the sample.

The V and J segments used are TRBV7-9 and TRBJ2-1; the D gene is possibly TRBD1, with 6 bases matching. The sample here was PBMCs, taken at surgery. This clonotype was sampled from a male donor with early-stage non-small cell lung cancer. The DNA sequence is given as TGTGCCAGCAGCGCGAGAACAGGGAGCTCCTACAATGAGCAGTTCTTC. Translation gives CASSARTGSSYNEQFF.